The sequence of this TCR beta chain was determined in a study of T cell repertoires in cytomegalovirus infection. Across the study: An indication of both CMV infection and matching HLA type came from public TCR beta signatures.

This clonotype came up many times. Its antigen is undetermined. Study conclusions and caveats: It was HLA-C-restricted CMV-specific TCR beta clonotypes that dominated the response ex vivo.

V was clipped by 3 bases and J by 4 bases; unmatched bases: 5. This CDR3 is 14 amino acids long. Germline V CDR1 and CDR2: LGHNA, YSLEER. TCRdb analysed the reads with MiXCR anew, one entry per CDR3 protein. In the table there are more than 200,000 distinct CDR3 sequences, roughly 10% of which are singletons. The chain uses TRBV4-3 and TRBJ1-2; 7 bases align to TRBD1. The sequenced sample consisted of PBMCs. The source is a human donor in good health (CMV status not recorded). Some clones in this sample may be carry-over from other donors' samples. CDR3 residues: CASSQAGTAYGYTF. The DNA for the CDR3 is TGCGCCAGCAGCCAGGCCGGGACAGCCTATGGCTACACCTTC.